The 32 T cell receptor beta chains in this list originate from one sample, sequenced in a study of blood T cell repertoires in COVID-19. Clones were read by immunoSEQ multiplex PCR, and TCRdb kept only the in-frame ones, dropping some. The sample holds 200,000 to 250,000 clones, around nine tenths seen once. The material sequenced was PBMCs or T cells enriched from blood (not recorded which). The receptors shown here come from a woman under 30 who had recovered from COVID-19.

This clone was found once. The chain carries TRBV20-1 and TRBJ1-1; the D gene is possibly TRBD1 (5 bases). The ends were cut back, 0 bases at V and 8 bases at J, with 7 bases in the middle. Germline V lookup: CDR1 DFQATT, CDR2 SNEGSKA (reference sequence). CDR3 length: 11 residues. The DNA for the CDR3 is TGCAGTGCTAGAGATGGGGCGGAAGCTTTCTTT. This translates into CSARDGAEAFF.

The chain links TRBV5-4 to TRBJ2-7; tentatively, D is TRBD2 (5 bases). Trimming cost V 4 bases and J 0 bases, with 14 bases left between them. The CDR3 extends over 15 amino acids. The germline CDR1 and CDR2 sequences are SGHNT and YYREEE (reference sequence). This chain's CDR3 is CASSRAGGSSYEQYF. The CDR3 nucleotides are TGTGCCAGCAGCCGTGCCGGAGGAAGCTCCTACGAGCAGTACTTC.

The V gene is TRBV6-2 or TRBV6-3, the J gene TRBJ1-4; 12 bases match TRBD1. CDR1 is MNHEY, CDR2 SVGEGT, per germline. Trimming removed 6 bases from V and 3 bases from J; junction bases left unmatched: 8. CDR3 length: 17 residues. The CDR3 is CASSNRDRGPANEKLFF. Here the CDR3 DNA reads TGTGCCAGCAGCAACCGGGACAGGGGGCCGGCTAATGAAAAACTGTTTTTT.

The chain carries TRBV11-3 and TRBJ2-5, with TRBD2 identical over 11 bases. V was pared by 3 bases and J by 5 bases, with 5 bases of the junction left unmatched. Germline loops: CDR1 SGHNT, CDR2 YENEEA. The CDR3 extends over 15 amino acids. In nucleotides, the CDR3 is TGTGCCAGCAGCTTTACTAGCGGGGGTGTCGAGACCCAGTACTTC. It codes for CASSFTSGGVETQYF. Filled out from reference TRBV11-3 and TRBJ2-5, the complete variable domain reads EAGVVQSPRYKIIEKKQPVAFWCNPISGHNTLYWYLQNLGQGPELLIRYENEEAVDDSQLPKDRFSAERLKGVDSTLKIQPAELGDSAVYLCASSFTSGGVETQYFGPGTRLLVL.

The chain has TRBV3-1 (or the pseudogene TRBV3-2) and TRBJ2-7; D unresolved. Germline CDR1 and CDR2: LGHDT and YNNKEL (reference sequence). The CDR3 sequence is 13 residues long. The ends were cut back, 0 bases at V and 5 bases at J, with 8 bases in the middle. The CDR3 DNA is TGTGCCAGCAGCCAAGATTTGCGCCACGAGCAGTACTTC. Translation gives CASSQDLRHEQYF.

This chain links TRBV5-5 with TRBJ2-3; D is perhaps TRBD1 (5 bases). This CDR3 spans 14 amino acids. Germline V gene data show CDR1 as SGHKS and CDR2 as YYEKEE (reference sequence). With 7 bases removed from V and 4 bases from J, the gap between germline ends came to 16 bases. CDR3: CASFTTSGPDTQYF. The CDR3 DNA sequence: TGTGCCAGCTTCACTACCTCAGGGCCAGATACGCAGTATTTT.

The V call is TRBV14, the J call TRBJ1-1; D ambiguous. This CDR3 spans 14 amino acids. V was pared by 0 bases and J by 7 bases, with 12 bases between. Germline CDR1 is SGHDN and CDR2 is FVKESK. The CDR3 DNA sequence: TGTGCCAGCAGCCAAGAATGGAGAAGAGGTGAAGCTTTCTTT. Translation gives CASSQEWRRGEAFF.

This sequence joins TRBV7-8 and TRBJ1-1; 9 positions agree with TRBD1. This CDR3 region has 14 residues. The trim removed 8 bases at V and 1 base at J, leaving 5 bases unmatched. The germline gives CDR1 SGHVS, CDR2 FQNEAQ. CDR3 protein: CASSSGQGNTEAFF. The CDR3 bases are TGTGCCAGCTCTTCGGGACAGGGGAACACTGAAGCTTTCTTT.

V is TRBV7-2 and J is TRBJ2-2, with TRBD1 as a possible D gene (6 bases). The germline V and J ends were trimmed by 5 bases and 1 base, with 11 bases remaining between them. Germline V gene lookup returns CDR1 SGHTA and CDR2 FQGNSA. This CDR3 is 15 amino acids long. This CDR3 reads CASSLLQGNTGELFF. CDR3 nucleotide sequence: TGTGCCAGCAGCCTCCTACAGGGGAACACCGGGGAGCTGTTTTTT.

The V call is TRBV2, the J call TRBJ1-4; D remains unclear. This CDR3 region has 15 residues. V was pared by 8 bases and J by 0 bases, with 13 bases between. Germline lookup yields CDR1 SNHLY and CDR2 FYNNEI. Written as DNA, the CDR3 is TGTGCCAGCGGGCCTATTAGGTCAACTAATGAAAAACTGTTTTTT. It is translated as CASGPIRSTNEKLFF.

V is TRBV5-1 and J is TRBJ1-2; the match to TRBD1 covers 10 bases. This CDR3 region has 14 residues. The trim removed 0 bases at V and 6 bases at J, leaving 2 bases unmatched. CDR1 is SGHRS, CDR2 YFSETQ, per germline. CDR3 in DNA: TGCGCCAGCAGCTTGGGCGGGACAGGGGATGGCTACACCTTC. Translated, it gives CASSLGGTGDGYTF. Combining the CDR3 with reference TRBV5-1 and TRBJ1-2 gives the whole variable domain KAGVTQTPRYLIKTRGQQVTLSCSPISGHRSVSWYQQTPGQGLQFLFEYFSETQRNKGNFPGRFSGRQFSNSRSEMNVSTLELGDSALYLCASSLGGTGDGYTFGSGTRLTVV.

This clone was seen a single time. V is TRBV12-3 or TRBV12-4 and J is TRBJ1-1, with D possibly matching TRBD1 (5 bases). V was pared by 4 bases and J by 11 bases, with 17 bases between. This CDR3 comprises 13 residues. The CDR3, as DNA: TGTGCCAGCAGTTACAATGAAGGGCAGGGTGCTTTCTTT. It yields the protein CASSYNEGQGAFF.

V is TRBV5-1 and J is TRBJ1-5; 9 positions agree with TRBD1. The V segment lost 2 bases and the J segment 1 base; nucleotides outside the gene matches: 10. CDR1 is SGHRS and CDR2 is YFSETQ in the germline V gene. The CDR3 covers 18 residues. CDR3 DNA: TGCGCCAGCAGCTTTTTCCCCCTGACAGGGGGGAGCAATCAGCCCCAGCATTTT. It is translated as CASSFFPLTGGSNQPQHF.

This clone has a single count. V gene TRBV15 combines with J gene TRBJ1-1, with a possible D match to TRBD1 (6 bases). Germline V gene lookup returns CDR1 LNHNV and CDR2 YYDKDF (reference sequence). The CDR3 spans 15 residues. The germline V and J ends were trimmed by 1 base and 4 bases, with 13 bases remaining between them. CDR3 amino acids: CATSRVRQGLTEAFF. CDR3 DNA sequence: TGTGCCACCAGCAGAGTCCGGCAGGGGCTCACTGAAGCTTTCTTT.

Only a few counts were recorded for this clone. The chain carries TRBV12-3 or TRBV12-4 and TRBJ2-1; no firm D call. This CDR3 has 11 residues. V was pared by 2 bases and J by 7 bases, with 3 bases between. The chain's CDR3 is CASSLSNEQFF. The CDR3 DNA sequence: TGTGCCAGCAGTTTATCTAATGAGCAGTTCTTC.

The J gene is TRBJ2-4, the V gene TRBV3-1 (or the pseudogene TRBV3-2), with 7 bases lining up with TRBD2. Germline V CDR1 and CDR2: LGHDT, YNNKEL (reference sequence). The CDR3 consists of 16 residues. The ends lost 1 base at V and 12 bases at J; junction bases unmatched: 15. The CDR3 DNA reads TGTGCCAGCAGCCAAGCCCGCCTGTTGGGCAGGGAGGGTCAGTACTTC. Protein: CASSQARLLGREGQYF.

The CDR3 loop reads CASTTQGLDTQYF. CDR3 nucleotide sequence: TGTGCCAGCACCACCCAGGGTTTAGATACGCAGTATTTT. The chain couples TRBV5-5 to TRBJ2-3; tentatively, D is TRBD1 (5 bases). This CDR3 spans 13 amino acids. Trimming removed 6 bases at V and 5 bases at J, with 13 bases between. CDR1 is SGHKS and CDR2 is YYEKEE in the germline V gene (reference sequence).

The chain links TRBV28 to TRBJ2-3; TRBD2 agrees at 8 bases. CDR3 length: 15 residues. The V gene's germline CDR1 is MDHEN and CDR2 SYDVKM. V was clipped by 8 bases and J by 2 bases; unmatched bases: 9. CDR3 amino acids: CASLYAGGFTDTQYF. For the CDR3, the DNA is TGTGCCAGCTTATATGCGGGAGGCTTCACAGATACGCAGTATTTT.

The chain is built from TRBV2 and TRBJ2-2; maybe TRBD2 (6 bases). Between the trimmed V and J ends, which lost 4 bases and 8 bases, there was a span of 17 bases. The CDR3 totals 15 residues. Germline V gene sequence: CDR1 SNHLY, CDR2 FYNNEI. The CDR3 nucleotides read TGTGCCAGCAGTGGTGTGTCGGGGGTTTCGGGGGAGCTGTTTTTT. Protein product: CASSGVSGVSGELFF.

The chain joins TRBV7-9 to TRBJ2-7, with TRBD2 matching 8 bases. V lost 0 bases and J lost 2; bases outside the gene matches: 9. This CDR3 spans 17 amino acids. Germline V CDR1 and CDR2: SEHNR, FQNEAQ (reference sequence). CDR3 protein: CASSLARVAGLPYEQYF. DNA of the CDR3: TGTGCCAGCAGCTTAGCACGGGTAGCGGGGCTCCCCTACGAGCAGTACTTC.

This sequence joins TRBV28 and TRBJ1-6; D is possibly TRBD1 (5 bases). V lost 5 bases and J 7 bases, leaving 15 bases between the germline ends. The CDR3 runs 15 residues. Germline V gives CDR1 MDHEN, CDR2 SYDVKM. Here the CDR3 DNA reads TGTGCCAGCAGTCCCCGAGGGAGGGGCAATTCACCCCTCCACTTT. It encodes CASSPRGRGNSPLHF.

This chain uses TRBV7-3 with TRBJ1-1; D might be TRBD1 (6 bases). V gave up 4 bases and J gave up 4 bases, with 13 bases separating them. Germline V gene lookup returns CDR1 SGHTA and CDR2 FQGTGA. The CDR3 covers 14 residues. CDR3 sequence reads: CASSSSGVSTEAFF. Written as DNA, the CDR3 is TGTGCCAGCAGCTCCTCAGGGGTGTCCACTGAAGCTTTCTTT.

The chain links TRBV19 to TRBJ1-3; TRBD1 might be the D (5 bases). V was clipped by 2 bases and J by 0 bases, with 11 bases between them. The CDR3 loop spans 16 amino acids. Germline V gene lookup returns CDR1 LNHDA and CDR2 SQIVND (reference sequence). The CDR3 protein is CASSIKTDSSGNTIYF. Written as DNA, the CDR3 is TGTGCCAGTAGTATAAAGACAGATTCCTCTGGAAACACCATATATTTT.

The rearrangement links TRBV4-3 to TRBJ1-4; D gene uncertain. V was shortened by 0 bases and J by 5 bases, with 10 bases between the two germline ends. Looked up from germline, CDR1 is LGHNA and CDR2 is YSLEER. CDR3 length equals 15 residues. The DNA of the CDR3 is TGCGCCAGCAGCCAAGACTGGTCTCTAAATGAAAAACTGTTTTTT. This encodes CASSQDWSLNEKLFF.

This chain joins TRBV6-2 or TRBV6-3 and TRBJ1-6, with TRBD1 matching 7 bases. The germline gives CDR1 MNHEY, CDR2 SVGEGT. CDR3 length: 14 amino acids. The V and J ends lost 2 bases and 7 bases, in that order; junction bases with no gene match: 2. DNA for the CDR3: TGTGCCAGCAGTTACGACAGGGCCAATTCACCCCTCCACTTT. Residues: CASSYDRANSPLHF.

The chain carries TRBV4-3 and TRBJ1-2; 7 bases align to TRBD1. V trimming: 4 bases; J trimming: 6 bases; junction bases outside the gene matches: 11. This CDR3 has 15 amino acids. The V gene's germline CDR1 is LGHNA and CDR2 YSLEER. The CDR3 spells CASSPGQHYPDGYTF. CDR3 DNA sequence: TGCGCCAGCAGCCCGGGACAGCACTATCCGGATGGCTACACCTTC.

The table lists this clone with a count of one. V usage is TRBV15 and J usage is TRBJ1-2; a weak D match, TRBD1 (5 bases). Germline V gene data show CDR1 as LNHNV and CDR2 as YYDKDF (reference sequence). The CDR3 loop spans 15 amino acids. Trimming left V 0 bases short and J 6 bases short, with 14 bases between. The DNA for the CDR3 is TGTGCCACCAGCAGAGATCCAGGGACTATCCATGGCTACACCTTC. Its translation: CATSRDPGTIHGYTF.

The gene calls are TRBV9 and TRBJ2-1; 8 nucleotides line up with TRBD2. The CDR3 spans 15 residues. Germline loops: CDR1 SGDLS, CDR2 YYNGEE. Trimming cost V 3 bases and J 1 base; bases outside gene matches: 3. The CDR3 loop reads CASSAGTRSYNEQFF. The DNA of the CDR3 is TGTGCCAGCAGCGCCGGGACTAGATCCTACAATGAGCAGTTCTTC.

V is TRBV4-3 and J is TRBJ2-1, with 10 bases aligning to TRBD2. Germline CDR1 is LGHNA and CDR2 is YSLEER. The CDR3 loop spans 15 amino acids. The trim removed 1 base at V and 9 bases at J, leaving 6 bases unmatched. The CDR3 nucleotides are TGCGCCAGCAGCCAAGTCGATACTAGCGGGGCTGAGCAGTTCTTC. This sequence encodes CASSQVDTSGAEQFF.

This rearrangement joins TRBV24-1 to TRBJ1-4; D not certain. Germline V gives CDR1 KGHDR, CDR2 SFDVKD. Trimming shortened V by 3 bases and J by 6 bases, and 13 bases separated the two germline ends. The CDR3 is 15 residues long. The CDR3 DNA sequence: TGTGCCACCAGTGATCCCCGGGATCTGGATGAAAAACTGTTTTTT. Translating gives CATSDPRDLDEKLFF.

The CDR3 is CASSMGEGGNQPQHF. CDR3 in DNA: TGTGCCAGTAGTATGGGAGAGGGAGGCAATCAGCCCCAGCATTTT. This chain connects TRBV19 to TRBJ1-5; D unclear. Germline V CDR1 and CDR2: LNHDA, SQIVND (reference sequence). The CDR3 loop spans 15 amino acids. Between the trimmed V and J ends, which lost 3 bases and 2 bases, there was a span of 11 bases.

The V call is TRBV29-1, the J call TRBJ1-1; 9 positions agree with TRBD1. V gave up 7 bases and J gave up 1 base; unmatched junction bases: 4. CDR1 is SQVTM and CDR2 is ANQGSEA in the germline V gene. This CDR3 spans 13 amino acids. CDR3 in amino acids: CSGSTGGNTEAFF. CDR3 DNA sequence: TGCAGCGGGTCGACAGGGGGGAACACTGAAGCTTTCTTT.